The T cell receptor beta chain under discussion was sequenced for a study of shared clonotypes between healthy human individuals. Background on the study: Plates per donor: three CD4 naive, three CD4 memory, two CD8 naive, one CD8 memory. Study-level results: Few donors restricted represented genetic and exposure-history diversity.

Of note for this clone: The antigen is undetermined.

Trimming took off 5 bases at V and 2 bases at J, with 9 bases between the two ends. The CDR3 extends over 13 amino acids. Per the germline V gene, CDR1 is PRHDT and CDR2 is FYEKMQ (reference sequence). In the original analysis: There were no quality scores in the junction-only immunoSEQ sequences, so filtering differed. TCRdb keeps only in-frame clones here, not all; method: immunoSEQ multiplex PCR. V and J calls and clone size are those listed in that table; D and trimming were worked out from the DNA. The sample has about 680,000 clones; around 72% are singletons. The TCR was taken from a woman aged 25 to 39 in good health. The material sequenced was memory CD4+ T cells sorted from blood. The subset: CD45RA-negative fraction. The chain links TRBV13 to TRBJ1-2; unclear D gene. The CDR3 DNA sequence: TGTGCCAGCAGCACCACCACGAACTATGGCTACACCTTC. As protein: CASSTTTNYGYTF.